There are many counts of the clone carrying this TCR beta chain. This specimen belongs to a study of T cells after yellow fever vaccination. TCRdb re-derived calls from the 5' RACE reads in MiXCR, one entry per CDR3 protein. The sample holds about 340,000 distinct CDR3 sequences; almost 4% are singletons and the top ten take 24%. Germline loops: CDR1 SGHTA, CDR2 FQGNSA. V shed 10 bases and J shed 2 bases, with 17 bases lying between them. The length of the CDR3 is 15 residues. This rearrangement joins TRBV7-2 to TRBJ2-2; D is perhaps TRBD1 (6 bases). The sequence came from a man younger than 35 who received the YFV17D yellow fever vaccine. The specimen comprised PBMCs, sampled 5 days after the yellow fever booster vaccination. The CDR3 nucleotides read TGTGCCACCAAACTCCAGGGGCCCAACACCGGGGAGCTGTTTTTT. It encodes CATKLQGPNTGELFF.